Listed here are 18 T cell receptor beta chains from one sample, sequenced in a study of cytomegalovirus exposure and HLA in healthy donors. The table came from immunoSEQ multiplex PCR; TCRdb's copy has only in-frame clones and leaves some out. In the table there are some 56,000 clones, 93% of which are singletons. The sample consisted of PBMCs. The receptors were gathered from a woman younger than 30 in good health and CMV-seropositive.

This clone was picked up one time. The chain links TRBV5-1 to TRBJ1-1, with 7 bases aligning to TRBD1. The CDR3 has 15 residues. The V gene's germline CDR1 is SGHRS and CDR2 YFSETQ. The trim removed 0 bases at V and 4 bases at J, leaving 6 bases unmatched. The chain's CDR3 is CASSLDGQGVTEAFF. The CDR3 DNA is TGCGCCAGCAGCTTGGATGGTCAGGGGGTCACTGAAGCTTTCTTT.

V and J are TRBV10-2 and TRBJ2-1; 12 bases are a match to TRBD2. Trimming at V came to 4 bases and at J to 0 bases, leaving 10 bases not matched to a gene. This CDR3 has 19 amino acids. Germline lookup yields CDR1 WSHSY and CDR2 SAAADI. The CDR3 region is CASSVSSGGAFISYNEQFF. CDR3 DNA sequence: TGCGCCAGCAGTGTATCTAGCGGGGGGGCCTTTATCTCCTACAATGAGCAGTTCTTC.

Comment on this clone: Its ends do not fully match the called genes, so a read error is possible. The chain employs TRBV6-1 and TRBJ2-7, with 10 positions matching TRBD2. This CDR3 spans 15 amino acids. CDR1 and CDR2 from the germline V gene are MNHNS and SASEGT. CDR3 sequence reads: CASREGASGGGEQYF. In DNA form, the CDR3 reads TGTGCCAGCAGAGAAGGGGCTAGCGGGGGTGGCGAGCAGTACTTC.

The chain employs TRBV10-3 and TRBJ2-7; 8 bases map to TRBD1. Germline V CDR1 and CDR2: ENHRY, SYGVKD. The V segment lost 7 bases and the J segment 5 bases; nucleotides outside the gene matches: 7. CDR3 length: 13 residues. Here the CDR3 DNA reads TGTGCCATCAAAACGGACAGGGAGCACGAGCAGTACTTC. This sequence encodes CAIKTDREHEQYF.

This clone has only one observation. The rearrangement links TRBV6-1 to TRBJ1-2; 8 bases map to TRBD1. Germline loops: CDR1 MNHNS, CDR2 SASEGT. The CDR3 totals 16 residues. Unmatched junction bases numbered 9, after V lost 1 base and J lost 5 bases. Here the CDR3 reads CASSEGPGGGIYGYTF. The CDR3 DNA reads as TGTGCCAGCAGTGAAGGGCCAGGGGGCGGAATTTATGGCTACACCTTC.

This chain uses TRBV27 with TRBJ1-2; 8 positions match TRBD1. V was pared by 3 bases and J by 8 bases, with 5 bases of the junction left unmatched. This CDR3 is 13 amino acids long. CDR1 MNHEY and CDR2 SMNVEV come from the germline V gene (reference sequence). As DNA, the CDR3 is TGTGCCAGCAGTTTGGACAGGGCCAAGGGCTACACCTTC. Its translation: CASSLDRAKGYTF.

The V call is TRBV7-2, the J call TRBJ2-3; D gene unclear. Germline CDR1 SGHTA, CDR2 FQGNSA. V lost 1 base and J lost 2, with 7 bases in between. CDR3 length: 14 residues. This chain's CDR3 is CASSLDTATDTQYF. DNA of the CDR3: TGTGCCAGCAGCTTAGATACTGCCACAGATACGCAGTATTTT.

The rearrangement joins TRBV11-2 to TRBJ2-4, with 9 bases that match TRBD1. The CDR3 has 16 residues. V lost 4 bases to trimming and J lost 0 bases; unmatched junction nucleotides: 4. Looked up from germline, CDR1 is SGHAT and CDR2 is FQNNGV. The CDR3 loop reads CASSSNRGRAKNIQYF. The CDR3, as DNA: TGTGCCAGCAGCTCGAACAGGGGGCGAGCCAAAAACATTCAGTACTTC.

The chain has TRBV15 and TRBJ2-7; TRBD1 might be the D (6 bases). The CDR3 has 14 residues. Germline V gives CDR1 LNHNV, CDR2 YYDKDF (reference sequence). V was cut by 2 bases and J by 0 bases, with 8 bases left in between. The CDR3 DNA reads as TGTGCCACCAGCAGACAGGGGAACTCCTACGAGCAGTACTTC. Amino acids: CATSRQGNSYEQYF.

The V gene is TRBV28, the J gene TRBJ1-5; D possibly corresponds to TRBD1 (6 bases). Germline loops: CDR1 MDHEN, CDR2 SYDVKM. The CDR3 length is 16 residues. Trimming shortened V by 4 bases and J by 0 bases, and 13 bases separated the two germline ends. CDR3 region: CASSSLRTVSNQPQHF. CDR3 DNA: TGTGCCAGCAGTTCGCTCCGGACAGTTAGCAATCAGCCCCAGCATTTT.

The chain couples TRBV27 to TRBJ1-2; D not certain. Deletions cut 3 bases from V and 5 bases from J, with 13 bases between. The CDR3 contains 14 residues. CDR1 and CDR2 (germline): MNHEY, SMNVEV (reference sequence). In DNA, the CDR3 is TGTGCCAGCAGTTTCACAGATAGTTCATATGGCTACACCTTC. Its protein product is CASSFTDSSYGYTF.

The chain joins TRBV27 to TRBJ2-1; TRBD2 agrees at 8 bases. The CDR3 loop spans 15 amino acids. V gave up 7 bases and J gave up 6 bases; unmatched junction bases: 11. Germline CDR1 is MNHEY and CDR2 is SMNVEV (reference sequence). The CDR3 DNA follows: TGTGCCAGCACCGAAATTCGGGGGGGGCTCAATGAGCAGTTCTTC. It codes for CASTEIRGGLNEQFF.

The chain joins TRBV7-2 to TRBJ2-6; 7 bases are a match to TRBD1. Germline V gene data show CDR1 as SGHTA and CDR2 as FQGNSA. The CDR3 has 16 residues. V was clipped by 6 bases and J by 0 bases; unmatched bases: 5. CDR3 sequence (DNA): TGTGCCAGCAGTCAAACAGGGGCCTCTGGGGCCAACGTCCTGACTTTC. Its protein is CASSQTGASGANVLTF.

This chain links TRBV7-9 with TRBJ1-1; TRBD1 aligns across 8 bases. Germline CDR1 SEHNR, CDR2 FQNEAQ (reference sequence). The CDR3 runs 13 residues. Unmatched junction bases numbered 5, after V lost 7 bases and J lost 4 bases. The chain's CDR3 is CASTPDRGTEAFF. As DNA, the CDR3 is TGTGCCAGCACCCCCGACAGGGGCACTGAAGCTTTCTTT.

The chain combines TRBV5-1 with TRBJ1-2, with 7 bases that match TRBD1. CDR3 size: 13 residues. V was pared by 0 bases and J by 6 bases, with 2 bases of the junction left unmatched. The germline CDR1 and CDR2 sequences are SGHRS and YFSETQ. Here the CDR3 DNA reads TGCGCCAGCAGCTTGGGCCAGGGGGATGGCTACACCTTC. As protein: CASSLGQGDGYTF.

The chain recombines TRBV15 with TRBJ1-1, with D hard to call. The CDR3 length is 15 residues. Germline loops: CDR1 LNHNV, CDR2 YYDKDF (reference sequence). V lost 0 bases and J lost 1, with 9 bases in between. The CDR3 nucleotides read TGTGCCACCAGCAGAGATCGGGGTACGAACACTGAAGCTTTCTTT. It encodes CATSRDRGTNTEAFF.

This chain links TRBV7-9 with TRBJ1-3, with D unclear. Trimming shortened V by 5 bases and J by 3 bases, and 17 bases separated the two germline ends. Germline V lookup: CDR1 SEHNR, CDR2 FQNEAQ (reference sequence). The CDR3 contains 16 residues. The CDR3 coding sequence is TGTGCCAGCAGCCGAGATCCCGGGGTTAGTGGAAACACCATATATTTT. It translates to CASSRDPGVSGNTIYF.

This clone was picked up a small number of times. This chain links TRBV7-2 with TRBJ1-5; D remains unclear. Germline lookup yields CDR1 SGHTA and CDR2 FQGNSA. V was trimmed by 0 bases and J by 1 base, leaving 7 bases between them. The CDR3 runs 15 residues. The CDR3 DNA is TGTGCCAGCAGCTTAGCGCCGGTCAGCAATCAGCCCCAGCATTTT. The encoded protein is CASSLAPVSNQPQHF.